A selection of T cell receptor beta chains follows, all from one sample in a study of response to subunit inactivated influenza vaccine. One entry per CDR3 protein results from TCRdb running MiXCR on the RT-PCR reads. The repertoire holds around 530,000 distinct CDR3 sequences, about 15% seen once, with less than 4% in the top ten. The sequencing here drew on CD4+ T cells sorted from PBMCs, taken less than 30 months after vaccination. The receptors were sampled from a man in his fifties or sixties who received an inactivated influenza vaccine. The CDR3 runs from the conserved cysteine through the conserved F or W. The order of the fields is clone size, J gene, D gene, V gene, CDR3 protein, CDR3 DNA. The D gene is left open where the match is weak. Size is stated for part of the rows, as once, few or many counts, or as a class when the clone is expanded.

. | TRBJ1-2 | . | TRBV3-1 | CASSLTAELNYGYTF | TGTGCCAGCAGCCTAACCGCGGAACTTAACTATGGCTACACCTTC
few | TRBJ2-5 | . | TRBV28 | CASKEQETQYF | TGTGCCAGCAAGGAACAAGAGACCCAGTACTTC
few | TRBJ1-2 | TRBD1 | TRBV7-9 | CASSPRRAGGYGYTF | TGTGCCAGCAGCCCCCGGCGGGCAGGGGGCTATGGCTACACCTTC
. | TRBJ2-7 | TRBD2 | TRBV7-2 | CASSLEPASGFYEQYF | TGTGCCAGCAGCTTAGAGCCGGCTAGCGGGTTCTACGAGCAGTACTTC
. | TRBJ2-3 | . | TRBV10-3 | CAISEDFATDTQYF | TGTGCCATCAGTGAGGACTTCGCCACAGATACGCAGTATTTT
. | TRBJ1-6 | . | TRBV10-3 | CAISDSGSYNSPLHF | TGTGCCATCAGTGATTCAGGGTCCTATAATTCACCCCTCCACTTT
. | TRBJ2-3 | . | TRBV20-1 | CSASSFSGSTDTQYF | TGCAGTGCTAGCTCCTTCAGCGGGAGCACAGATACGCAGTATTTT
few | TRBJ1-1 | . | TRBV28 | CASRTQGVETEAFF | TGTGCCAGCAGAACACAGGGAGTTGAAACTGAAGCTTTCTTT
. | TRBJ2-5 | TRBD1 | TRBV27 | CASRRTGGTQETQYF | TGTGCCAGCAGACGGACAGGGGGGACCCAGGAGACCCAGTACTTC
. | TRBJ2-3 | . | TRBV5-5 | CASSLRDVGSITDTQYF | TGTGCCAGCAGCTTGAGGGACGTCGGTAGTATCACAGATACGCAGTATTTT
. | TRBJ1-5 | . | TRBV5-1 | CASSLEGIGNQPQHF | TGCGCCAGCAGCCTGGAGGGAATTGGCAATCAGCCCCAGCATTTT
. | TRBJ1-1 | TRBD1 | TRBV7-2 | CASSPRRGRAEAFF | TGTGCCAGCAGCCCCCGGAGGGGGCGCGCTGAAGCTTTCTTT
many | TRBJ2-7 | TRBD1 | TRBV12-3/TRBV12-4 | CASSSYRDRDEQYF | TGTGCCAGCAGTAGCTACCGGGACAGGGACGAGCAGTACTTC
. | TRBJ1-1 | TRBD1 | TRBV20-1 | CSARPRGPLNTEAFF | TGCAGTGCTAGGCCCAGGGGGCCGTTGAACACTGAAGCTTTCTTT
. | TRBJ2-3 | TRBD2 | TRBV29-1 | CSVGRVSGRSTDTQYF | TGCAGCGTTGGCCGGGTTAGCGGGAGAAGCACAGATACGCAGTATTTT
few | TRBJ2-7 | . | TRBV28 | CASSSMEAIPYEQYF | TGTGCCAGCAGTTCCATGGAGGCAATACCCTACGAGCAGTACTTC
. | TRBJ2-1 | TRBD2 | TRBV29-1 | CSVLDSSGRSSSYNEQFF | TGCAGCGTTCTAGACTCTAGCGGGAGGTCCAGCTCCTACAATGAGCAGTTCTTC
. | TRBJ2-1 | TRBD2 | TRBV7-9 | CASSPASGRADEQFF | TGTGCCAGCAGCCCAGCTAGCGGGAGGGCCGATGAGCAGTTCTTC
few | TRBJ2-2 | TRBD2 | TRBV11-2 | CASSRRRGTSQGSGAGELFF | TGTGCCAGCAGCCGCCGTCGTGGGACTAGTCAAGGCTCGGGAGCCGGGGAGCTGTTTTTT
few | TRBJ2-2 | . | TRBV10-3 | CAIGESGLTGELFF | TGTGCCATAGGAGAGTCCGGATTGACCGGGGAGCTGTTTTTT
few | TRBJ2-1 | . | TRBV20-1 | CSARDKAHSYNEQFF | TGCAGTGCTAGAGATAAGGCCCACTCCTACAATGAGCAGTTCTTC
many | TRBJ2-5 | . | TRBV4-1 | CASSRIFGETQYF | TGCGCCAGCAGCCGGATCTTCGGGGAGACCCAGTACTTC
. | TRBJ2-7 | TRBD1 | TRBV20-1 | CSASTGVSYEQYF | TGCAGTGCCTCGACAGGGGTGTCCTACGAGCAGTACTTC
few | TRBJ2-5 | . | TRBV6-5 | CASRPQGETQYF | TGTGCCAGCAGGCCTCAGGGGGAGACCCAGTACTTC
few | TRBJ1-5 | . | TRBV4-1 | CASSQTFAGSNQPQHF | TGCGCCAGCAGCCAAACGTTCGCCGGGAGCAATCAGCCCCAGCATTTT
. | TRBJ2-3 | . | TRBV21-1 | CASSSRLAGGESLSTDTQYF | TGTGCCAGCAGCAGTCGACTAGCGGGAGGGGAAAGCCTAAGCACAGATACGCAGTATTTT
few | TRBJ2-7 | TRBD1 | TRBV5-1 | CASSPQGAYEQYF | TGCGCCAGCAGCCCACAGGGGGCCTACGAGCAGTACTTC
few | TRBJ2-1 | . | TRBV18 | CASSPKRNSYNEQFF | TGTGCCAGCTCACCAAAGCGTAACTCCTACAATGAGCAGTTCTTC
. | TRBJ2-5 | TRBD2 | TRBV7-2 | CASRTSGQETQYF | TGTGCCAGCAGGACTAGCGGGCAAGAGACCCAGTACTTC
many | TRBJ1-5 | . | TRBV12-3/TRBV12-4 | CASSFRVHQPQHF | TGTGCCAGCAGTTTCAGAGTGCATCAGCCCCAGCATTTT
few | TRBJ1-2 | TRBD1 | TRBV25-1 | CASRDTGDSGYTF | TGTGCCAGCAGAGACACAGGGGACTCTGGCTACACCTTC
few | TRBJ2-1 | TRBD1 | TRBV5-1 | CASSDTGVINNEQFF | TGCGCCAGCAGCGACACAGGGGTGATCAACAATGAGCAGTTCTTC
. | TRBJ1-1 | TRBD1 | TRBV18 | CASSPTGGSSEAFF | TGTGCCAGCTCACCAACAGGGGGCTCATCTGAAGCTTTCTTT
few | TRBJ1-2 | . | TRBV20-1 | CSARVSGSGYGYTF | TGCAGTGCTAGAGTTTCAGGGAGTGGGTATGGCTACACCTTC
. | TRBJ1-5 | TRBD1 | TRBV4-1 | CASSLGTARGVRQPQHF | TGCGCCAGCAGCCTTGGGACAGCCCGGGGGGTACGACAGCCCCAGCATTTT
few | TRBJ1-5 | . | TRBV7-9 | CASSPSGVTQPQHF | TGTGCCAGCAGCCCATCGGGGGTCACTCAGCCCCAGCATTTT
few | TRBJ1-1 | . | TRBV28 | CAAKFRRGTNTEAFF | TGTGCCGCAAAATTCCGGCGGGGTACGAACACTGAAGCTTTCTTT
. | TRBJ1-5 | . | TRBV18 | CASSGDTYNQPQHF | TGTGCCAGCTCAGGTGACACCTACAATCAGCCCCAGCATTTT
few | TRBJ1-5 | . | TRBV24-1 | CATSEGTNQPQHF | TGTGCCACCAGTGAAGGGACCAATCAGCCCCAGCATTTT
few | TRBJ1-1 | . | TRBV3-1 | CASSPRTVVTEAFF | TGTGCCAGCAGCCCACGGACGGTAGTCACTGAAGCTTTCTTT
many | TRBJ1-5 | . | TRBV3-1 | CASSQWIDQPQHF | TGTGCCAGCAGCCAGTGGATCGATCAGCCCCAGCATTTT
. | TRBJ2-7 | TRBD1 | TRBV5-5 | CASSIPGQGYEQYF | TGTGCCAGCAGCATACCGGGACAGGGATACGAGCAGTACTTC
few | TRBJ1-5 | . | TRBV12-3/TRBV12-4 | CASNRDNQPQHF | TGTGCCAGCAACAGGGACAATCAGCCCCAGCATTTT
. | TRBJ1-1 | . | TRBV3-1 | CASSQLTNTEAFF | TGTGCCAGCAGCCAACTCACCAACACTGAAGCTTTCTTT
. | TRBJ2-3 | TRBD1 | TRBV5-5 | CASSFPGQSTDTQYF | TGTGCCAGCAGCTTCCCGGGACAGAGCACAGATACGCAGTATTTT
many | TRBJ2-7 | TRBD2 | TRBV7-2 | CASQERGLSSYEQYF | TGTGCCAGCCAGGAGCGGGGGTTGAGCTCCTACGAGCAGTACTTC
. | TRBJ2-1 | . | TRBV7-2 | CASTISSGGLYNEQFF | TGTGCCAGCACTATAAGCAGTGGGGGGCTTTACAATGAGCAGTTCTTC
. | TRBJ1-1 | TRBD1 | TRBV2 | CASRLQGTEAFF | TGTGCCAGCAGGTTACAGGGGACTGAAGCTTTCTTT
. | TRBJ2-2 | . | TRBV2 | CASTVENTGELFF | TGTGCCAGCACGGTCGAGAACACCGGGGAGCTGTTTTTT
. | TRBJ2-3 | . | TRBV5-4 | CASSPSGGLLSDTQYF | TGTGCCAGCAGCCCGTCTGGGGGCCTCCTTTCAGATACGCAGTATTTT
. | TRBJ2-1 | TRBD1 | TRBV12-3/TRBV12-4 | CASSPRPTGGLYGEQFF | TGTGCCAGCAGTCCCCGCCCGACAGGGGGCCTCTATGGTGAGCAGTTCTTC
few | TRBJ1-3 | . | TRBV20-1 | CSAGDQTGNTIYF | TGCAGTGCTGGGGACCAAACTGGAAACACCATATATTTT